The rows below give T cell receptor beta chains drawn from one sample of a study of blood T cell repertoires in COVID-19. Generated by immunoSEQ multiplex PCR, the TCRdb table keeps only in-frame clones and is missing some. The table shows about 150,000 clones, with under 90% occurring only once. Sequencing used peripheral blood. Receptors originate from a man aged 55 to 70 with acute or convalescent COVID-19. Both conserved end residues are part of each CDR3. Each record gives: V gene, J gene, clone size, D gene, CDR3 DNA, CDR3 protein. D genes are given only for firm matches. Only part of the rows carry a size: once, few, many, or a class if the clone is expanded.

TRBV9	TRBJ2-1	few	-	TGTGCCAGCAGCGTTTCCCCGACAGGCAAGGGTGAGCAGTTCTTC	CASSVSPTGKGEQFF
TRBV5-1	TRBJ2-7	-	-	TGCGCCAGCAGCCCGGACGGAGGTTTTCGGGAGCAGTACTTC	CASSPDGGFREQYF
TRBV3-1/TRBV3-2	TRBJ1-1	-	-	TGTGCCAGCAGCCAAGGACAGGCGAAGAACACTGAAGCTTTCTTT	CASSQGQAKNTEAFF
TRBV18	TRBJ1-5	-	-	TGTGCCAGCTCACCGGACAGAACTCATAGCAATCAGCCCCAGCATTTT	CASSPDRTHSNQPQHF
TRBV3-1/TRBV3-2	TRBJ1-4	-	-	TGTGCCAGCAGCCAATTAGAGGGTGAAAAACTGTTTTTT	CASSQLEGEKLFF
TRBV5-1	TRBJ1-1	-	TRBD1	TGCGCCAGCAGCTTAGCGGGACAGGGGATGAACACTGAAGCTTTCTTT	CASSLAGQGMNTEAFF
TRBV19	TRBJ2-1	-	TRBD1	TGTGCCAGTAGTTACCGGGACAGCCTGCAGTTCTTC	CASSYRDSLQFF
TRBV7-9	TRBJ1-3	-	-	TGTGCCAGCAGCACCGGGGGGACTGGAAACACCATATATTTT	CASSTGGTGNTIYF
TRBV2	TRBJ2-5	-	TRBD2	TGTGCCAGCAGTGCAGGCGGGGGGGAGACCCAGTACTTC	CASSAGGGETQYF
TRBV9	TRBJ1-6	-	TRBD1	TGTGCCAGCAGCGTAGGCGGACAGGGGCTCTATAATTCACCCCTCCACTTT	CASSVGGQGLYNSPLHF
TRBV6-5	TRBJ2-3	-	TRBD1	TGTGCCAGCATGAACAGGGGGCTAAAGACAGATACGCAGTATTTT	CASMNRGLKTDTQYF
TRBV19	TRBJ2-3	-	TRBD1	TGTGCCAGTACCGACAGGGGGGGAAGACACAGAGATACGCAGTATTTT	CASTDRGGRHRDTQYF
TRBV2	TRBJ1-1	-	-	TGTGCCAGCAGTGAAATGGGCCTCATGAACACTGAAGCTTTCTTT	CASSEMGLMNTEAFF
TRBV25-1	TRBJ2-7	-	-	TGTGCCAGCAGAGATAACAGGGCTGTCTCCTACGAGCAGTACTTC	CASRDNRAVSYEQYF
TRBV9	TRBJ2-7	-	-	TGTGCCAGCAGCGTAGAGCCCTCAAGCTCCTACGAGCAGTACTTC	CASSVEPSSSYEQYF
TRBV9	TRBJ1-4	-	TRBD1	TGTGCCAGCAGCGCTAGGACAGGGGGGCGGGAAAAACTGTTTTTT	CASSARTGGREKLFF
TRBV27	TRBJ1-2	-	-	TGTGCCAGCAGTTTATTCTGGGGGGGGAACTATGGCTACACCTTC	CASSLFWGGNYGYTF
TRBV6-2/TRBV6-3	TRBJ1-1	-	TRBD1	TGTGCCAGCAGTTACTCGGGGACAGGGGTAGCTGAAGCTTTCTTT	CASSYSGTGVAEAFF
TRBV29-1	TRBJ1-1	few	-	TGCAGCGTTGAAGGCCGGGACAACCGAAACACTGAAGCTTTCTTT	CSVEGRDNRNTEAFF
TRBV7-2	TRBJ2-7	-	-	TGTGCCAGCAGCTTAGGCGGGTTAAAGGCCTACGAGCAGTACTTC	CASSLGGLKAYEQYF
TRBV5-5	TRBJ1-1	few	-	TGTGCCAGCAGCTTGTTTAGTTACACTGAAGCTTTCTTT	CASSLFSYTEAFF
TRBV9	TRBJ1-2	-	TRBD1	TGTGCCAGCAGCGGCGGACAGGGCAGCTATGGCTACACCTTC	CASSGGQGSYGYTF
TRBV7-2	TRBJ1-4	-	-	TGTGCCAGCAGCCGCCGGGGGGGGTATGGTGAAAAACTGTTTTTT	CASSRRGGYGEKLFF
TRBV5-1	TRBJ1-2	few	-	TGCGCCAGCAGCTGGGGGGTCGATAGCTATGGCTACACCTTC	CASSWGVDSYGYTF
TRBV2	TRBJ1-5	-	TRBD1	TGTGCCAGCAGGAGGACAGGAGATAGCAATCAGCCCCAGCATTTT	CASRRTGDSNQPQHF
TRBV7-6	TRBJ1-1	-	-	TGTGCCAGCAGCCCCGAGACTCGTCACACTGAAGCTTTCTTT	CASSPETRHTEAFF
TRBV9	TRBJ2-1	-	TRBD1	TGTGCCAGCAGCGTACGGGACAGGGCTTACAATGAGCAGTTCTTC	CASSVRDRAYNEQFF
TRBV7-2	TRBJ1-2	-	TRBD1	TGTGCCAGCAGCCGGCCGGGACAGGGGGCCCACTATGGCTACACCTTC	CASSRPGQGAHYGYTF
TRBV10-3	TRBJ2-5	once	-	TGTGCCATCAGTGAGTCGAACAGGGCTGAGACCCAGTACTTC	CAISESNRAETQYF
TRBV5-1	TRBJ2-3	-	-	TGCGCCAGCAGCTTGGCCCCGACAGGTACTAGCACAGATACGCAGTATTTT	CASSLAPTGTSTDTQYF